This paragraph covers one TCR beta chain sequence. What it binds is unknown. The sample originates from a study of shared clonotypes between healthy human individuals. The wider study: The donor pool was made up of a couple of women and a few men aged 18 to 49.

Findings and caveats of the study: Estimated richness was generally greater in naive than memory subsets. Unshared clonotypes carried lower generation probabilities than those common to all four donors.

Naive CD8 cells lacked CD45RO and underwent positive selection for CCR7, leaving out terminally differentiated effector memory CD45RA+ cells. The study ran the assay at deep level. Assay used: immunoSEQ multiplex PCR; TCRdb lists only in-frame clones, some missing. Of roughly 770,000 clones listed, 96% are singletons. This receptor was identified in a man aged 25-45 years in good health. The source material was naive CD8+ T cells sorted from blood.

The CDR3 region is CASIGTVSAAEAFF. DNA for the CDR3: TGTGCCAGCATAGGAACAGTATCGGCCGCTGAAGCTTTCTTT. The chain is built from TRBV2 and TRBJ1-1; no reliable D call. Trimming pared 7 bases from V and 6 bases from J, leaving 18 bases between. CDR1 is SNHLY, CDR2 FYNNEI, per germline. CDR3 length equals 14 residues.